This is a list of T cell receptor beta chains from one sample in a study of STAT5B mutations in CD4+ large granular lymphocyte leukemia. The repertoire was sequenced with immunoSEQ multiplex PCR; TCRdb's copy has only in-frame clones and lacks some. The sample contains about 32,000 clones, 71% of which appear only once. The material sequenced was CD4+ T cells from blood buffy coats. The receptors derive from a human donor in good health. The CDR3 runs from the conserved cysteine through the conserved F or W. The order of the fields is V gene, clone size, D gene, J gene, CDR3 protein, CDR3 DNA. The D gene is left open where the match is weak. Not all rows give a size; the values are once, few, many and, for expanded clones, a class.

>TRBV5-6|-|-|TRBJ1-5
CASSLAVGRGNQPQHF
TGTGCCAGCAGCTTGGCAGTAGGGAGGGGGAATCAGCCCCAGCATTTT
>TRBV9|few|TRBD1|TRBJ1-1
CASSEGQSNTEAFF
TGTGCCAGCAGCGAGGGACAGTCGAACACTGAAGCTTTCTTT
>TRBV5-1|-|TRBD2|TRBJ2-3
CASSPRLAGGPNDPDTQYF
TGCGCCAGCAGCCCCCGACTAGCGGGGGGGCCCAATGACCCAGATACGCAGTATTTT
>TRBV6-5|-|TRBD1|TRBJ1-1
CASSSLTGTIGTEAFF
TGTGCCAGCAGTTCTTTGACAGGGACTATTGGCACTGAAGCTTTCTTT
>TRBV28|-|-|TRBJ1-2
CASSLYVYYGYTF
TGTGCCAGCAGTTTATACGTATACTATGGCTACACCTTC
>TRBV28|-|-|TRBJ1-2
CASGKTYGYTF
TGTGCCAGCGGGAAAACCTATGGCTACACCTTC
>TRBV6-6|-|-|TRBJ2-7
CASSYSSDGYEQYF
TGTGCCAGCAGTTACTCTAGCGACGGCTACGAGCAGTACTTC
>TRBV9|few|-|TRBJ1-1
CASSVGGRNTEAFF
TGTGCCAGCAGCGTAGGGGGAAGGAACACTGAAGCTTTCTTT
>TRBV15|-|-|TRBJ1-1
CATSRDPVAEAFF
TGTGCCACCAGCAGAGATCCCGTCGCTGAAGCTTTCTTT
>TRBV6-5|-|TRBD1|TRBJ1-1
CASSGTGSTEAFF
TGTGCCAGCAGCGGGACAGGGAGCACTGAAGCTTTCTTT
>TRBV28|few|-|TRBJ1-4
CASTDNEKLFF
TGTGCCAGCACGGATAATGAAAAACTGTTTTTT
>TRBV9|-|TRBD2|TRBJ2-1
CASSVGIAGGQEQFF
TGTGCCAGCAGCGTAGGAATAGCGGGGGGGCAGGAGCAGTTCTTC
>TRBV11-3|-|-|TRBJ1-1
CASSETGGRTEAFF
TGTGCCAGCAGCGAAACCGGTGGTCGGACTGAAGCTTTCTTT
>TRBV7-9|-|-|TRBJ2-1
CASSLAGVHNEQFF
TGTGCCAGCAGCTTAGCCGGGGTCCACAATGAGCAGTTCTTC
>TRBV6-5|few|TRBD1|TRBJ1-1
CASSSLTGGVTEAFF
TGTGCCAGCAGTTCCCTAACAGGGGGCGTCACTGAAGCTTTCTTT
>TRBV6-1|-|TRBD1|TRBJ2-2
CAIRQGANTGELFF
TGTGCCATTCGACAGGGCGCGAACACCGGGGAGCTGTTTTTT
>TRBV25-1|-|-|TRBJ2-7
CASQQPVTLAQYF
TGTGCCAGCCAACAACCCGTAACCCTCGCGCAGTACTTC
>TRBV18|-|-|TRBJ1-2
CASSVLGRTSPGYTF
TGTGCCAGCTCAGTGTTGGGACGGACATCTCCTGGCTACACCTTC
>TRBV28|-|-|TRBJ1-3
CASRIVQGETNTIYF
TGTGCCAGCCGCATAGTACAGGGAGAGACGAACACCATATATTTT
>TRBV28|-|TRBD1|TRBJ1-5
CASSESGTGRQPQHF
TGTGCCAGCAGTGAATCCGGGACAGGGCGTCAGCCCCAGCATTTT
>TRBV30|-|-|TRBJ1-1
CAWSVGGRVNTEAFF
TGTGCCTGGAGTGTCGGGGGGCGCGTGAACACTGAAGCTTTCTTT
>TRBV7-8|-|TRBD1|TRBJ1-6
CASSLRQGAFYNSPLHF
TGTGCCAGCAGCCTACGACAGGGGGCATTCTATAATTCACCCCTCCACTTT
>TRBV28|-|-|TRBJ1-2
CASSLPLGLNYGYTF
TGTGCCAGCAGTCTCCCCCTGGGGCTAAACTATGGCTACACCTTC
>TRBV11-3|-|TRBD2|TRBJ2-1
CASSLAGGNYNEQFF
TGTGCCAGCAGCTTAGCGGGGGGGAACTACAATGAGCAGTTCTTC
>TRBV2|few|-|TRBJ2-2
CASSMVGELFF
TGTGCCAGCAGTATGGTCGGGGAGCTGTTTTTT
>TRBV7-7|once|TRBD2|TRBJ2-5
CASSLAGLGETQYF
TGTGCTAGCAGCTTAGCGGGCCTGGGGGAGACCCAGTACTTC
>TRBV19|-|-|TRBJ2-5
CASSQPGPPGETQYF
TGTGCCAGTAGTCAACCGGGGCCACCCGGAGAGACCCAGTACTTC
>TRBV6-5|once|TRBD2|TRBJ2-7
CASSYFSGGSYEQYF
TGTGCCAGCAGTTACTTTAGCGGGGGTTCCTACGAGCAGTACTTC
>TRBV9|-|TRBD2|TRBJ2-5
CASSVGLAGGETQYF
TGTGCCAGCAGCGTAGGTCTAGCGGGGGGAGAGACCCAGTACTTC
>TRBV5-1|-|TRBD2|TRBJ2-7
CASSPAGGFYEQYF
TGCGCCAGCAGCCCCGCCGGGGGGTTCTACGAGCAGTACTTC
>TRBV18|-|-|TRBJ1-1
CASSAYREGTEAFF
TGTGCCAGCTCAGCGTACAGGGAGGGTACTGAAGCTTTCTTT
>TRBV19|-|-|TRBJ1-5
CASSKGTGAGNQPQHF
TGTGCCAGTAGTAAGGGGACGGGGGCTGGCAATCAGCCCCAGCATTTT
>TRBV6-5|-|-|TRBJ2-1
CATRKAASSYNEQFF
TGTGCCACTCGCAAAGCGGCAAGCTCCTACAATGAGCAGTTCTTC
>TRBV2|-|-|TRBJ1-2
CASISGEEDGYTF
TGTGCCAGCATCAGCGGGGAGGAGGATGGCTACACCTTC
>TRBV11-3|-|TRBD2|TRBJ2-3
CASSLSLAGGDTQYF
TGTGCCAGCAGCTTATCACTAGCGGGGGGAGATACGCAGTATTTT
>TRBV27|-|-|TRBJ2-1
CASSLTGPYNEQFF
TGTGCCAGCAGTTTGACAGGCCCCTACAATGAGCAGTTCTTC
>TRBV6-4|-|-|TRBJ2-5
CASSRGGGETQYF
TGTGCCAGCTCGCGCGGAGGGGGGGAGACCCAGTACTTC
>TRBV5-6|-|-|TRBJ1-5
CASSWGGRSNQPQHF
TGTGCCAGCAGCTGGGGTGGTAGGAGCAATCAGCCCCAGCATTTT
>TRBV9|-|TRBD1|TRBJ1-2
CASSPNPTGDGYTF
TGTGCCAGCAGCCCTAACCCGACAGGGGATGGCTACACCTTC
>TRBV7-6|-|-|TRBJ1-3
CASSPSRGPGNTIYF
TGTGCCAGCAGCCCCTCAAGAGGGCCTGGAAACACCATATATTTT